The clone carrying this T cell receptor (beta chain) was recorded only once. In the authors' workflow: Reference gene primer amplification gave nucleated cell count estimates. Generated by immunoSEQ multiplex PCR, the TCRdb table keeps only in-frame clones and is missing some. V and J calls and clone size come straight from that table; D and trimming were deduced from the DNA. There are 75,000 to 90,000 clones in the sample; about 90% occur only once, and 11% lies in the top ten. The source of the sample is a study of blood T cell repertoires in COVID-19. At the level of the study: Sites across the United States, Italy and Spain contributed samples from acute and convalescent COVID-19. The analysed material was cDNA or gDNA that came from T cells, B-cell-depleted T cells, or PBMCs.

The receptor was isolated from a man older than 75 with acute or convalescent COVID-19. The material sequenced was peripheral blood.

CDR3 nucleotide sequence: TGTGCCAGCAGCTATAGTGCCGTCACTAGCGGGAGCACCGGGGAGCTGTTTTTT. Protein product: CASSYSAVTSGSTGELFF. The chain joins TRBV7-2 to TRBJ2-2; 11 nucleotides align to TRBD2. The CDR3 extends over 18 amino acids. CDR1 is SGHTA, CDR2 FQGNSA, per germline. V was clipped by 4 bases and J by 4 bases; unmatched bases: 11.